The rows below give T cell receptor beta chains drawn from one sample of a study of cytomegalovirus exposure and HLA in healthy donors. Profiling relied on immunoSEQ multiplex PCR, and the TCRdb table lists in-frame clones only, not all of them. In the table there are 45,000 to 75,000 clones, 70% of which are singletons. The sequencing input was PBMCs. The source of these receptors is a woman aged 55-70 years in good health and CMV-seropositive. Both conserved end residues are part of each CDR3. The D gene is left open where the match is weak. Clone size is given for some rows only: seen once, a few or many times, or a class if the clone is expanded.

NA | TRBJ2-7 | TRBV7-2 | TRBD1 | TGTGCCAGCAGCTCGTCGGCGGACAGGGCCTACGAGCAGTACTTC | CASSSSADRAYEQYF
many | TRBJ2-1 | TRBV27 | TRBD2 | TGTGCCACTTCCCCCGGGACTAGCGCCCGGAATGAGCAGTTCTTC | CATSPGTSARNEQFF
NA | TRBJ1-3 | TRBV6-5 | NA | TGTGCCAGCACCCCTACAGATAGCTCTGGAAACACCATATATTTT | CASTPTDSSGNTIYF
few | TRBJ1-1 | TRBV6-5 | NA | TGTGCCAGCAGTTACTTCCCGGGTAGGACTGAAGCTTTCTTT | CASSYFPGRTEAFF
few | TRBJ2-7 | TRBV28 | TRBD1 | TGTGCCAGCAGTCCGACAGGGGAGGTTTACGAGCAGTACTTC | CASSPTGEVYEQYF
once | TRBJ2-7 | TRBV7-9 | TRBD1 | TGTGCCAGCAGCCGACAGGGGTGGTACGAGCAGTACTTC | CASSRQGWYEQYF
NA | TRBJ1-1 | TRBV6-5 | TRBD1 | TGTGCCAGCAGATTGGGACAGGGGGCTCGTGCTTTCTTT | CASRLGQGARAFF
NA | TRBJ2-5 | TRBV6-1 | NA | TGTGCCAGCTCCCCCTTGGGGGGGCGGGAGACCCAGTACTTC | CASSPLGGRETQYF
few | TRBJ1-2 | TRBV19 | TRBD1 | TGTGCCAGTAGTATTGGGACAGCTTCTAACTATGGCTACACCTTC | CASSIGTASNYGYTF
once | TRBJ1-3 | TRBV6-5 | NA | TGTGCCAGCAGTGGAGGACAGATTGGAAACACCATATATTTT | CASSGGQIGNTIYF
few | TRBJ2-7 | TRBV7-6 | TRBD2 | TGTGCCAGCAGCACCCTAGCGGGGACTTACGAGCAGTACTTC | CASSTLAGTYEQYF
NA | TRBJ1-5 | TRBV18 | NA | TGTGCCAGCTCACCACCTAGCGCAAAGGGTACTCAGCCCCAGCATTTT | CASSPPSAKGTQPQHF
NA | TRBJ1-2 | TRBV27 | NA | TGTGCCAGCAGTCCCCGAGCGGGACTAGCCCATGGCTACACCTTC | CASSPRAGLAHGYTF
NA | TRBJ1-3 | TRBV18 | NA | TGTGCCAGCTCACCACGCGATTCTCAACTCTCTGGAAACACCATATATTTT | CASSPRDSQLSGNTIYF
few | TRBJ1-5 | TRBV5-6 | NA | TGTGCCAGCAGCTTCCGGGGGGAGGGTAGCAATCAGCCCCAGCATTTT | CASSFRGEGSNQPQHF
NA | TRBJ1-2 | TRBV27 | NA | TGTGCCAGCAGTTGGTCAGGGCAGGAATATGGCTACACCTTC | CASSWSGQEYGYTF
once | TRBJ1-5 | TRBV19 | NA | TGTGCCAGTAGTAGCCAGGAAATTCAGCCCCAGCATTTT | CASSSQEIQPQHF
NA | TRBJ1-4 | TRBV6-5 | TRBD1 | TGTGCCAGTATCGGGACAGGGGATGAAAAACTGTTTTTT | CASIGTGDEKLFF
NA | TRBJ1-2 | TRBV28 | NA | TGTGCCAGCAGTTTTCGGGGGAATAAGGGAGTCTATGGCTACACCTTC | CASSFRGNKGVYGYTF
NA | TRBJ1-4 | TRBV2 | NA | TGTGCCAGTTTTACCTCCTATTCGCCAGAAAAACTGTTTTTT | CASFTSYSPEKLFF
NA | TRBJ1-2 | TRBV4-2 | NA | TGTGCCAGCAGCTTGGTTCTCGCAGGGGATAATGGTGGCTACACCTTC | CASSLVLAGDNGGYTF
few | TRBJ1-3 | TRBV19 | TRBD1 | TGTGCCAGTAGTGAAGACAGGGCTGGAAACACCATATATTTT | CASSEDRAGNTIYF
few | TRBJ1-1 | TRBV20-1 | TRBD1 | TGCAGTGCTGGGGACAGTACTGAAGCTTTCTTT | CSAGDSTEAFF
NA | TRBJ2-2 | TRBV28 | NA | TGTGCCAGCAGCTCTACAGGGTCCGGGGAGCTGTTTTTT | CASSSTGSGELFF
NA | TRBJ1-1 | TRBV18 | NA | TGTGCCAGCTCACCATATGGGGGACAGAACACTGAAGCTTTCTTT | CASSPYGGQNTEAFF
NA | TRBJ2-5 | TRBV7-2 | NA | TGTGCCAGCAGCTTAGTCAGGGGCCGAGAGACCCAGTACTTC | CASSLVRGRETQYF
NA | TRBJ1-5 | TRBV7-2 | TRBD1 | TGTGCCAGCAGTCTAGTAGGGGGGACAGGGAATCAGCCCCAGCATTTT | CASSLVGGTGNQPQHF
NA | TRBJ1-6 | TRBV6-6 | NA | TGTGCCAGCAGTTACCCAGGGGACTCCTATAATTCACCCCTCCACTTT | CASSYPGDSYNSPLHF
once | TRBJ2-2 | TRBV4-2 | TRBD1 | TGTGCCAGCAGCCAAGTTACAGGGGGCTATACCGGGGAGCTGTTTTTT | CASSQVTGGYTGELFF
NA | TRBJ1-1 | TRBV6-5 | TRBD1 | TGTGCCAGCTCAGACAGGGAGGTCACTGAAGCTTTCTTT | CASSDREVTEAFF
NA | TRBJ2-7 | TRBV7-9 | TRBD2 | TGTGCCAGCAGGCCGGGACCTGCGGCTAGCGGGGGAGTCTCCTACGAGCAGTACTTC | CASRPGPAASGGVSYEQYF
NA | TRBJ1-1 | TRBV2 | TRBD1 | TGTGCCAGCAGCGCGACAGGGATAGTTACTGAAGCTTTCTTT | CASSATGIVTEAFF
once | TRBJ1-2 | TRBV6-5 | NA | TGTGCCAGCAGGAGAGGGACTGTCTATGGCTACACCTTC | CASRRGTVYGYTF
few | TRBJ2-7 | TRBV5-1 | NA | TGCGCCAGCAGCTTTAACAGGGATTCCTACGAGCAGTACTTC | CASSFNRDSYEQYF
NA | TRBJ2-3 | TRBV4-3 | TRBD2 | TGCGCCAGCAGCCAAGATAACCGCGGGGGTCGTACGCAGTATTTT | CASSQDNRGGRTQYF
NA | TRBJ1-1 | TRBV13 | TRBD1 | TGTGCCAGCAGCTTAGTTCCACCCGGGACAGGGGACACTGAAGCTTTCTTT | CASSLVPPGTGDTEAFF
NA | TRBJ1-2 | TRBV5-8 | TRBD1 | TGTGCCAGCAGCTTGTGGGGACAGGGTAACTATGGCTACACCTTC | CASSLWGQGNYGYTF
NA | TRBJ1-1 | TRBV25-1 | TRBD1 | TGTGCCAGCAGTGGGCCGGGACAGGGGGCCGTCGCTTTCTTT | CASSGPGQGAVAFF
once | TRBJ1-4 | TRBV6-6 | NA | TGTGCCAGCAGGCCCTCCGAGGTAGAAAAACTGTTTTTT | CASRPSEVEKLFF
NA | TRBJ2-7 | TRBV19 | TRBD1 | TGTGCCAGTAGTATTGAGGGGGCGGATTCTAACGAGCAGTACTTC | CASSIEGADSNEQYF
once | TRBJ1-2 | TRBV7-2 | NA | TGTGCCAGCAGCTTAGCGTGGGGAGATGGCTACACCTTC | CASSLAWGDGYTF
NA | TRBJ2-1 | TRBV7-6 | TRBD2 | TGTGCCAGCAGCTTAGTTGGGACTAGCGGGGGTTACAATGAGCAGTTCTTC | CASSLVGTSGGYNEQFF
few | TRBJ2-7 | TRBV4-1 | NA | TGCGCCAGCAGCCAGGAACAGGGTTCCTACGAGCAGTACTTC | CASSQEQGSYEQYF